The following is a TCR beta chain sequence with its context. Some clones are missing from TCRdb's copy, which holds only in-frame ones; the method was immunoSEQ multiplex PCR. The sample yields around 10,000 clones, around 90% seen once. This sample stems from a study of blood T cell repertoires in COVID-19. Study summary: PBMCs, B-cell-depleted T cells, or T cells were the source of the cDNA or gDNA that made up the material.

This CDR3 spans 16 amino acids. Germline CDR1 is SGHTA and CDR2 is FQGNSA. The J segment lost 0 bases and the V segment lost 2 bases, leaving 5 bases of the junction unmatched. Sequencing was performed on peripheral blood. The receptor's source is a human donor in a cohort sampled during active COVID-19. The rearrangement links TRBV7-2 to TRBJ2-5, with TRBD1 identical over 8 bases. CDR3 loop: CASSLRQGTYQETQYF. The CDR3 coding sequence is TGTGCCAGCAGCTTACGACAGGGGACGTACCAAGAGACCCAGTACTTC.